The sequence of this T cell receptor beta chain was determined in a study of early T cells in non-severe SARS-CoV-2 infection. Study-level information: Bulk RNA from unsorted whole blood was sequenced; chains were unpaired.

This clonotype has only a few counts. As yet, its antigen is unknown. Unique molecular identifiers were affixed to single, distinct cDNA molecules. TCRdb independently ran MiXCR on the 5' RACE reads; one entry per CDR3 protein. The table has approximately 97,000 distinct CDR3 sequences, approximately 11% seen once. Between the trimmed V and J ends, which lost 2 bases and 3 bases, there was a span of 10 bases. Germline V gene data show CDR1 as KGHSH and CDR2 as LQKENI. The CDR3 length is 14 residues. Broader study findings: In VDJdb matching, anti-spike CD8 responses were favored while private and CD4 specificities went missing.

The sample was whole blood, taken at baseline. The clonotype originates from an adult who was a healthcare worker with PCR-confirmed SARS-CoV-2 infection or an uninfected control (not recorded which). The rearrangement uses TRBV18 and TRBJ2-5; D remains unclear. The CDR3: CASSPGQKEETQYF. The CDR3, as DNA: TGTGCCAGCTCACCAGGGCAGAAAGAAGAGACCCAGTACTTC.